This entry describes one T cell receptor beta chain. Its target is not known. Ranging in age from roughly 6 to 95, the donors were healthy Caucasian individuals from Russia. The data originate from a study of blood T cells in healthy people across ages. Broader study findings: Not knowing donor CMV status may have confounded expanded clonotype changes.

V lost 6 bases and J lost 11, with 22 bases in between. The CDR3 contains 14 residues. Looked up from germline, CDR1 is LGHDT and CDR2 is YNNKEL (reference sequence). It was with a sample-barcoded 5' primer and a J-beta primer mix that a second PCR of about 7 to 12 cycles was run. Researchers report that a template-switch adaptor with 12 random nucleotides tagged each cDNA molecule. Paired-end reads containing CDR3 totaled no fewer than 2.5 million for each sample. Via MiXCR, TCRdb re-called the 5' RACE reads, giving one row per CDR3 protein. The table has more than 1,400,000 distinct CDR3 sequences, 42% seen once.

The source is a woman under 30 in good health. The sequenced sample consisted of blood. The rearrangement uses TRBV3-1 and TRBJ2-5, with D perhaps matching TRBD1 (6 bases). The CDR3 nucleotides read TGTGCCAGCAGACTGCAGGGGCCTTACAATGAGCAGTACTTC. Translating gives CASRLQGPYNEQYF.